The clone carrying this TCR beta chain was counted many times. Its matching antigen is unknown. This record comes from a study of blood T cells in healthy people across ages. Next came a second PCR, run for about 7 to 12 cycles, which used a sample-barcoded 5' primer along with a J-beta primer mix. With 12 random nucleotides, a template-switch adaptor tagged each individual cDNA molecule. TCRdb used MiXCR to reprocess the 5' RACE reads, holding one entry per CDR3 protein. The table includes around 900,000 distinct CDR3 sequences, less than 35% detected once. Study outcomes and limitations: A strong correlation was found between TCR beta diversity and the percentage of naive T cells. Per million T cells, TCR beta diversity dropped about linearly as age rose.

The sequence was collected from a woman older than 75 in good health. The sample taken for sequencing was blood.

This CDR3 is CASSSRGMGPDTQYF. CDR3 bases: TGTGCCAGCAGCTCCCGGGGAATGGGGCCAGATACGCAGTATTTT. The chain employs TRBV7-2 and TRBJ2-3; D possibly uses TRBD1 or TRBD2 (5 bases each). Looked up from germline, CDR1 is SGHTA and CDR2 is FQGNSA. V was shortened by 4 bases and J by 4 bases, with 15 bases between the two germline ends. The CDR3 consists of 15 residues.